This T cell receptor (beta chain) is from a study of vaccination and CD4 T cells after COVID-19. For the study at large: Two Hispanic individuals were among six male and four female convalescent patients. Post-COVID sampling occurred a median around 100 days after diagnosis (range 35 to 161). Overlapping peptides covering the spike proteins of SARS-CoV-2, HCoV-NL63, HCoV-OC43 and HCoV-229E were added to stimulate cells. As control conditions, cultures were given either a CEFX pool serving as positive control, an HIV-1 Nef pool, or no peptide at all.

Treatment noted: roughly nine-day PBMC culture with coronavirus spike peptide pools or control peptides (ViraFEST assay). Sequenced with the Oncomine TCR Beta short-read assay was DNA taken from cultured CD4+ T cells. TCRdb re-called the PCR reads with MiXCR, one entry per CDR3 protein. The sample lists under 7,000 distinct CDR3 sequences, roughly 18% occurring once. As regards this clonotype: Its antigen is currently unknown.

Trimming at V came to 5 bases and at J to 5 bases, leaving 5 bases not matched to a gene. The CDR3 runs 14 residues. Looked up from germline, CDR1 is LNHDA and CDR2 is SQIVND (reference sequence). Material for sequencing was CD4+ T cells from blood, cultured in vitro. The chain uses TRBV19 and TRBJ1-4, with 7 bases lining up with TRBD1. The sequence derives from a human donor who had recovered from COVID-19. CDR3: CASSPTGTNEKLFF. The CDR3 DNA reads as TGTGCCAGTAGTCCGACAGGGACCAATGAAAAACTGTTTTTT.